This T cell receptor beta chain was retrieved from a study of cytomegalovirus exposure and HLA in healthy donors. There are a few counts of this clone. This PCR relied on a set of 60 Vbeta primers and 13 Jbeta primers. The table came from immunoSEQ multiplex PCR; TCRdb's copy has only in-frame clones and leaves some out. The sample lists 80,000 to 95,000 clones, 65% to 80% occurring once. CDR3 size: 14 residues. J was trimmed by 8 bases and V by 6 bases; bases with no gene match: 7. CDR1 and CDR2 (germline): ENHRY, SYGVKD. The chain couples TRBV10-3 to TRBJ1-4; 9 bases align to TRBD1. The sequencing input was PBMCs. The receptor comes from a woman aged 18-29 years in good health and CMV-seropositive. Written as DNA, the CDR3 is TGTGCCATCAGCCCCGGGACAGGGCACGAAAAACTGTTTTTT. Translation: CAISPGTGHEKLFF.